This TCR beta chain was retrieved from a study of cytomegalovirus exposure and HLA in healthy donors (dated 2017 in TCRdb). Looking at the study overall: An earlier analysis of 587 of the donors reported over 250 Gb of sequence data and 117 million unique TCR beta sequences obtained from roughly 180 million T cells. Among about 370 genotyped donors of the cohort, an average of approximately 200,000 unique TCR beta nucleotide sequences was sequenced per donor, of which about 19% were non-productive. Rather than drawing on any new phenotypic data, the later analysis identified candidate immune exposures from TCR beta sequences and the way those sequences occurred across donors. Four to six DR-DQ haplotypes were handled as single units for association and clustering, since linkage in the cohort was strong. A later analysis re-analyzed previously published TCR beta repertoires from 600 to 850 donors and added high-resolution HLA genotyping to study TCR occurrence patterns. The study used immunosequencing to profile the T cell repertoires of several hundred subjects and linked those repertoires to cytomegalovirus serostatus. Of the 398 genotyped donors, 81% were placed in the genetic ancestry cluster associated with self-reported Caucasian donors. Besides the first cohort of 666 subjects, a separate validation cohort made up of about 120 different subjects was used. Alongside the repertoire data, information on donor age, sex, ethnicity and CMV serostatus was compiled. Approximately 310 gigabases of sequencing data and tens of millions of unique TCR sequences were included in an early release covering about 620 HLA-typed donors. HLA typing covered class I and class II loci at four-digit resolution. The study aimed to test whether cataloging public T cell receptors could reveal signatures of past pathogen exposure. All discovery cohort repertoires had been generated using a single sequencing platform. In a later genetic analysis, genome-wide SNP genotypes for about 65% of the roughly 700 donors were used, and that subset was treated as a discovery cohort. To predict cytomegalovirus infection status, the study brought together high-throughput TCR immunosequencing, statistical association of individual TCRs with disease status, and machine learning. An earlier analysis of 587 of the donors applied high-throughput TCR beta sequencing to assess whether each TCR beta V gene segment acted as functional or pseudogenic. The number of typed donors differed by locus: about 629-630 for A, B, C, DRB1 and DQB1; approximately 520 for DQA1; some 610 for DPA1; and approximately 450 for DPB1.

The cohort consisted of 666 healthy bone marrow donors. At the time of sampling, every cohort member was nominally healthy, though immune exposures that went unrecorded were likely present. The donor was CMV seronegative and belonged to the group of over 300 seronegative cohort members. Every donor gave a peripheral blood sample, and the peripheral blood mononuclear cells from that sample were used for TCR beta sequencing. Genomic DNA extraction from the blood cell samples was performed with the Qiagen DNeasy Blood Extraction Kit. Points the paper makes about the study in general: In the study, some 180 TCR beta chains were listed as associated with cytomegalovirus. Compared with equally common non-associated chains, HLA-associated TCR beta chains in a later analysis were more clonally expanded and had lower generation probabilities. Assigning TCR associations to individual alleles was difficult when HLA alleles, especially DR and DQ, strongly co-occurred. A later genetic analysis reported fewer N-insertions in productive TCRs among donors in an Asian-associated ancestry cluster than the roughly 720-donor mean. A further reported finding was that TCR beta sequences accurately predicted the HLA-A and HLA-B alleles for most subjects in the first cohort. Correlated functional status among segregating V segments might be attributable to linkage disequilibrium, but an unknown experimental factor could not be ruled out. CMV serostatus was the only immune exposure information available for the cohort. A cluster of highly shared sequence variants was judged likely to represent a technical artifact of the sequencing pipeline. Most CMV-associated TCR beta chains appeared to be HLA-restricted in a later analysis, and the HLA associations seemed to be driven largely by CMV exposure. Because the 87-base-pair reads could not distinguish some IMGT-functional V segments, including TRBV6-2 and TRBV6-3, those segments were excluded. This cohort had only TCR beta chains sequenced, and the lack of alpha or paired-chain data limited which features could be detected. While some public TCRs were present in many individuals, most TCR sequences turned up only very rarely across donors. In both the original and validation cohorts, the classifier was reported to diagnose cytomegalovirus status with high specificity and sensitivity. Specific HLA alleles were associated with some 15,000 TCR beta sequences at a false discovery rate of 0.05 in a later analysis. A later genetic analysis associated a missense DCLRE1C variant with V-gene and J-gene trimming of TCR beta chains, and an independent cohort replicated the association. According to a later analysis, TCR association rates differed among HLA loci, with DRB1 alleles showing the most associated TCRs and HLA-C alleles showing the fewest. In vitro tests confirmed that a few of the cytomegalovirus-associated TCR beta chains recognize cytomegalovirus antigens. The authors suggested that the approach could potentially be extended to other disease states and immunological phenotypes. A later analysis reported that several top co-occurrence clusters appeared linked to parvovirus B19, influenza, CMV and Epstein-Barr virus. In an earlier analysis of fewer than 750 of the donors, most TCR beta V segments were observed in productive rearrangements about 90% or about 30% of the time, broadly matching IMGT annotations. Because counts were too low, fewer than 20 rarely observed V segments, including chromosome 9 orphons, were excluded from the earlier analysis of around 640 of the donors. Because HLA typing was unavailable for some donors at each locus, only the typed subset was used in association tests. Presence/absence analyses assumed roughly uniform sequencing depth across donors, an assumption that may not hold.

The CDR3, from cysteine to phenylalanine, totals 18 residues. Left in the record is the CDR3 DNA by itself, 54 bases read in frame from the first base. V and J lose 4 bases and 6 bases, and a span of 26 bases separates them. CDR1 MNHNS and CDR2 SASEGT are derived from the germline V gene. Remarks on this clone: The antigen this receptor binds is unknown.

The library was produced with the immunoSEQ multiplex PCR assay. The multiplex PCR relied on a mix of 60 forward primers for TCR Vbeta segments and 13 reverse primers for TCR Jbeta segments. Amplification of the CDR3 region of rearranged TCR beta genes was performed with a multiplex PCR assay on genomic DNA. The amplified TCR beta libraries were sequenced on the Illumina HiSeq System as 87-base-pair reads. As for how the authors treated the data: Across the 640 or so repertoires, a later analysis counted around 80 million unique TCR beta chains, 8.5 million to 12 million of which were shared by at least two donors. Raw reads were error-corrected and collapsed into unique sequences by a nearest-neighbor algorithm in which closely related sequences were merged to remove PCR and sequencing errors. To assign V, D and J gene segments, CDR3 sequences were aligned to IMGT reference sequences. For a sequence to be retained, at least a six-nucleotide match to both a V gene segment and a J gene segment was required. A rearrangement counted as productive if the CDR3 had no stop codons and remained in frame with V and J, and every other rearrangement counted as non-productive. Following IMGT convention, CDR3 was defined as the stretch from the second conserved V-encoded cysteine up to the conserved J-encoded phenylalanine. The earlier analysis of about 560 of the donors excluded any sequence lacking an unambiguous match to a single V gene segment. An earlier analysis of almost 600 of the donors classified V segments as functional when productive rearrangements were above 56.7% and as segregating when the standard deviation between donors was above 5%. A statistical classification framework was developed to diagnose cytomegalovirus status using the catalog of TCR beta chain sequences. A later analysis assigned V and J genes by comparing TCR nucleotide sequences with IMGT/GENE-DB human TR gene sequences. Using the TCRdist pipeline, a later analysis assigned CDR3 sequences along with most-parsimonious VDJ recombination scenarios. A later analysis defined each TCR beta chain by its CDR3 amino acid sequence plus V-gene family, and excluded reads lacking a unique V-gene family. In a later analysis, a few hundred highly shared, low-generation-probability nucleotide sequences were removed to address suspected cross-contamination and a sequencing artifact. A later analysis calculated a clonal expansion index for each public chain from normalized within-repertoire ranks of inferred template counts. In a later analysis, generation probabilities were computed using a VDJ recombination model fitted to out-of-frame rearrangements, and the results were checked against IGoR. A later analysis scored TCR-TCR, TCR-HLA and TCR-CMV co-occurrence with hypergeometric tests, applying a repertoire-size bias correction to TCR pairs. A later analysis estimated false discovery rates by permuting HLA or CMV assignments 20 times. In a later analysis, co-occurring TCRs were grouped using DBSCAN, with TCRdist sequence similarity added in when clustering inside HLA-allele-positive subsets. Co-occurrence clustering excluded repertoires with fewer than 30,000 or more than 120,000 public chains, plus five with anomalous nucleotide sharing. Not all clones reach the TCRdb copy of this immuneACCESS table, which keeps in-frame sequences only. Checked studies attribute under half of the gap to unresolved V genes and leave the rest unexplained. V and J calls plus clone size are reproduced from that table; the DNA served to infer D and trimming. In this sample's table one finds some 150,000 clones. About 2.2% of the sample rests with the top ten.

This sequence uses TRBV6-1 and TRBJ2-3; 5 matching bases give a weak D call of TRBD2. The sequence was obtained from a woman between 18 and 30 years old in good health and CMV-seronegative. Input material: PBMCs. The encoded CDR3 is CASSGSVELDSRRDTQYF. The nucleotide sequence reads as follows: TGTGCCAGCAGTGGTAGTGTGGAACTAGACTCGAGACGGGATACGCAGTATTTT.